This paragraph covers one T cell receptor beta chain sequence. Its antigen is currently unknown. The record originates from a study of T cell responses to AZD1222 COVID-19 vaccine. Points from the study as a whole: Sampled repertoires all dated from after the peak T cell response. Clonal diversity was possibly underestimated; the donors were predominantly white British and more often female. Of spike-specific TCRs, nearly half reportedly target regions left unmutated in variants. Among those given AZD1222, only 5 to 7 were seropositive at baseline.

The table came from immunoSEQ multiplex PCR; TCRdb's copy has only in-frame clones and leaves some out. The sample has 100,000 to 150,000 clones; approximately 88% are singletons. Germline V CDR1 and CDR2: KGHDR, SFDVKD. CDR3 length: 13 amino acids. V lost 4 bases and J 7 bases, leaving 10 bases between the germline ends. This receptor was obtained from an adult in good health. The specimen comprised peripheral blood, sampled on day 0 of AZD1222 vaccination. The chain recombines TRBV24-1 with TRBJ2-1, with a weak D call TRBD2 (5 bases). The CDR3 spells CATSDLGVNEQFF. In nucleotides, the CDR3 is TGTGCCACCAGTGACCTGGGAGTTAATGAGCAGTTCTTC.